This TCR beta chain was obtained from a study of OX40 agonist ivuxolimab in advanced cancers. The overall study: Melanoma, hepatocellular carcinoma, head and neck or renal cell cancer occurred in dose-escalation patients.

This CDR3 region has 15 residues. V lost 1 base and J lost 2, with 9 bases in between. Germline lookup yields CDR1 LNHNV and CDR2 YYDKDF (reference sequence). Sequencing was performed with immunoSEQ multiplex PCR; in TCRdb, only in-frame clones are kept and a portion is missing. The sample includes tens of thousands of clones, 75% to 95% of them seen just once. The chain uses TRBV15 and TRBJ2-1; D is ambiguous. The receptor was isolated from an adult with an advanced solid tumor such as melanoma, head and neck, liver or kidney cancer. This material consisted of CD4+ or CD8+ T cells sorted from blood, taken in a trial of the OX40 agonist ivuxolimab. The CDR3 DNA follows: TGTGCCACCAGCAGAGGGGATATCCCCTACAATGAGCAGTTCTTC. Translated: CATSRGDIPYNEQFF.